Following are 5 T cell receptor beta chains from one sample sequenced in a study of cytomegalovirus exposure and HLA in healthy donors. PCR amplification relied on 60 Vbeta primers (plus 13 Jbeta primers). Clones were read by immunoSEQ multiplex PCR, and TCRdb kept only the in-frame ones, dropping some. Of about 160,000 clones listed, around 74% were seen once; the top ten hold approximately 2%. The specimen was PBMCs. These receptors all come from a female donor in good health and CMV-seronegative.

The chain recombines TRBV30 with TRBJ1-5, with D possibly matching TRBD1 (6 bases). Trimming shortened V by 3 bases and J by 4 bases, and 19 bases separated the two germline ends. CDR1 is GTSNPN and CDR2 is SVGIG in the germline V gene (reference sequence). CDR3 length: 16 residues. CDR3 sequence reads: CAWSPSWGTFNQPQHF. The CDR3 nucleotides read TGTGCCTGGAGCCCTTCTTGGGGGACATTTAATCAGCCCCAGCATTTT.

The chain recombines TRBV15 with TRBJ1-1; D call uncertain. The germline V gene has CDR1 LNHNV and CDR2 YYDKDF (reference sequence). The V gene lost 0 bases and the J gene lost 3 bases, with 8 bases spanning the gap. This CDR3 region has 14 residues. CDR3 residues: CATSRDGGYTEAFF. In DNA form, the CDR3 reads TGTGCCACCAGCAGAGATGGAGGGTACACTGAAGCTTTCTTT.

The J gene is TRBJ2-7, the V gene TRBV2, with a weak D call TRBD2 (5 bases). This CDR3 comprises 15 residues. Germline CDR1 SNHLY, CDR2 FYNNEI. Between the trimmed V and J ends, which lost 6 bases and 1 base, there was a span of 16 bases. In DNA form, the CDR3 reads TGTGCCAGCAGACAATCCACACAGCGGTCCTACGAGCAGTACTTC. Translated, it gives CASRQSTQRSYEQYF.

The rearrangement links TRBV6-6 to TRBJ2-7; D unresolved. This CDR3 region has 12 residues. V was shortened by 5 bases and J by 2 bases, with 7 bases between the two germline ends. Germline CDR1 MNHNY, CDR2 SVGAGI (reference sequence). CDR3 loop: CASSGDTYEQYF. CDR3 bases: TGTGCCAGCAGTGGTGACACCTACGAGCAGTACTTC.

This chain uses TRBV7-9 with TRBJ1-3, with D hard to call. Germline V gene lookup returns CDR1 SEHNR and CDR2 FQNEAQ (reference sequence). V was pared by 0 bases and J by 1 base, with 4 bases between. This CDR3 is built from 14 residues. DNA of the CDR3: TGTGCCAGCAGCTTAGCTGTATCTGGAAACACCATATATTTT. Residues: CASSLAVSGNTIYF.